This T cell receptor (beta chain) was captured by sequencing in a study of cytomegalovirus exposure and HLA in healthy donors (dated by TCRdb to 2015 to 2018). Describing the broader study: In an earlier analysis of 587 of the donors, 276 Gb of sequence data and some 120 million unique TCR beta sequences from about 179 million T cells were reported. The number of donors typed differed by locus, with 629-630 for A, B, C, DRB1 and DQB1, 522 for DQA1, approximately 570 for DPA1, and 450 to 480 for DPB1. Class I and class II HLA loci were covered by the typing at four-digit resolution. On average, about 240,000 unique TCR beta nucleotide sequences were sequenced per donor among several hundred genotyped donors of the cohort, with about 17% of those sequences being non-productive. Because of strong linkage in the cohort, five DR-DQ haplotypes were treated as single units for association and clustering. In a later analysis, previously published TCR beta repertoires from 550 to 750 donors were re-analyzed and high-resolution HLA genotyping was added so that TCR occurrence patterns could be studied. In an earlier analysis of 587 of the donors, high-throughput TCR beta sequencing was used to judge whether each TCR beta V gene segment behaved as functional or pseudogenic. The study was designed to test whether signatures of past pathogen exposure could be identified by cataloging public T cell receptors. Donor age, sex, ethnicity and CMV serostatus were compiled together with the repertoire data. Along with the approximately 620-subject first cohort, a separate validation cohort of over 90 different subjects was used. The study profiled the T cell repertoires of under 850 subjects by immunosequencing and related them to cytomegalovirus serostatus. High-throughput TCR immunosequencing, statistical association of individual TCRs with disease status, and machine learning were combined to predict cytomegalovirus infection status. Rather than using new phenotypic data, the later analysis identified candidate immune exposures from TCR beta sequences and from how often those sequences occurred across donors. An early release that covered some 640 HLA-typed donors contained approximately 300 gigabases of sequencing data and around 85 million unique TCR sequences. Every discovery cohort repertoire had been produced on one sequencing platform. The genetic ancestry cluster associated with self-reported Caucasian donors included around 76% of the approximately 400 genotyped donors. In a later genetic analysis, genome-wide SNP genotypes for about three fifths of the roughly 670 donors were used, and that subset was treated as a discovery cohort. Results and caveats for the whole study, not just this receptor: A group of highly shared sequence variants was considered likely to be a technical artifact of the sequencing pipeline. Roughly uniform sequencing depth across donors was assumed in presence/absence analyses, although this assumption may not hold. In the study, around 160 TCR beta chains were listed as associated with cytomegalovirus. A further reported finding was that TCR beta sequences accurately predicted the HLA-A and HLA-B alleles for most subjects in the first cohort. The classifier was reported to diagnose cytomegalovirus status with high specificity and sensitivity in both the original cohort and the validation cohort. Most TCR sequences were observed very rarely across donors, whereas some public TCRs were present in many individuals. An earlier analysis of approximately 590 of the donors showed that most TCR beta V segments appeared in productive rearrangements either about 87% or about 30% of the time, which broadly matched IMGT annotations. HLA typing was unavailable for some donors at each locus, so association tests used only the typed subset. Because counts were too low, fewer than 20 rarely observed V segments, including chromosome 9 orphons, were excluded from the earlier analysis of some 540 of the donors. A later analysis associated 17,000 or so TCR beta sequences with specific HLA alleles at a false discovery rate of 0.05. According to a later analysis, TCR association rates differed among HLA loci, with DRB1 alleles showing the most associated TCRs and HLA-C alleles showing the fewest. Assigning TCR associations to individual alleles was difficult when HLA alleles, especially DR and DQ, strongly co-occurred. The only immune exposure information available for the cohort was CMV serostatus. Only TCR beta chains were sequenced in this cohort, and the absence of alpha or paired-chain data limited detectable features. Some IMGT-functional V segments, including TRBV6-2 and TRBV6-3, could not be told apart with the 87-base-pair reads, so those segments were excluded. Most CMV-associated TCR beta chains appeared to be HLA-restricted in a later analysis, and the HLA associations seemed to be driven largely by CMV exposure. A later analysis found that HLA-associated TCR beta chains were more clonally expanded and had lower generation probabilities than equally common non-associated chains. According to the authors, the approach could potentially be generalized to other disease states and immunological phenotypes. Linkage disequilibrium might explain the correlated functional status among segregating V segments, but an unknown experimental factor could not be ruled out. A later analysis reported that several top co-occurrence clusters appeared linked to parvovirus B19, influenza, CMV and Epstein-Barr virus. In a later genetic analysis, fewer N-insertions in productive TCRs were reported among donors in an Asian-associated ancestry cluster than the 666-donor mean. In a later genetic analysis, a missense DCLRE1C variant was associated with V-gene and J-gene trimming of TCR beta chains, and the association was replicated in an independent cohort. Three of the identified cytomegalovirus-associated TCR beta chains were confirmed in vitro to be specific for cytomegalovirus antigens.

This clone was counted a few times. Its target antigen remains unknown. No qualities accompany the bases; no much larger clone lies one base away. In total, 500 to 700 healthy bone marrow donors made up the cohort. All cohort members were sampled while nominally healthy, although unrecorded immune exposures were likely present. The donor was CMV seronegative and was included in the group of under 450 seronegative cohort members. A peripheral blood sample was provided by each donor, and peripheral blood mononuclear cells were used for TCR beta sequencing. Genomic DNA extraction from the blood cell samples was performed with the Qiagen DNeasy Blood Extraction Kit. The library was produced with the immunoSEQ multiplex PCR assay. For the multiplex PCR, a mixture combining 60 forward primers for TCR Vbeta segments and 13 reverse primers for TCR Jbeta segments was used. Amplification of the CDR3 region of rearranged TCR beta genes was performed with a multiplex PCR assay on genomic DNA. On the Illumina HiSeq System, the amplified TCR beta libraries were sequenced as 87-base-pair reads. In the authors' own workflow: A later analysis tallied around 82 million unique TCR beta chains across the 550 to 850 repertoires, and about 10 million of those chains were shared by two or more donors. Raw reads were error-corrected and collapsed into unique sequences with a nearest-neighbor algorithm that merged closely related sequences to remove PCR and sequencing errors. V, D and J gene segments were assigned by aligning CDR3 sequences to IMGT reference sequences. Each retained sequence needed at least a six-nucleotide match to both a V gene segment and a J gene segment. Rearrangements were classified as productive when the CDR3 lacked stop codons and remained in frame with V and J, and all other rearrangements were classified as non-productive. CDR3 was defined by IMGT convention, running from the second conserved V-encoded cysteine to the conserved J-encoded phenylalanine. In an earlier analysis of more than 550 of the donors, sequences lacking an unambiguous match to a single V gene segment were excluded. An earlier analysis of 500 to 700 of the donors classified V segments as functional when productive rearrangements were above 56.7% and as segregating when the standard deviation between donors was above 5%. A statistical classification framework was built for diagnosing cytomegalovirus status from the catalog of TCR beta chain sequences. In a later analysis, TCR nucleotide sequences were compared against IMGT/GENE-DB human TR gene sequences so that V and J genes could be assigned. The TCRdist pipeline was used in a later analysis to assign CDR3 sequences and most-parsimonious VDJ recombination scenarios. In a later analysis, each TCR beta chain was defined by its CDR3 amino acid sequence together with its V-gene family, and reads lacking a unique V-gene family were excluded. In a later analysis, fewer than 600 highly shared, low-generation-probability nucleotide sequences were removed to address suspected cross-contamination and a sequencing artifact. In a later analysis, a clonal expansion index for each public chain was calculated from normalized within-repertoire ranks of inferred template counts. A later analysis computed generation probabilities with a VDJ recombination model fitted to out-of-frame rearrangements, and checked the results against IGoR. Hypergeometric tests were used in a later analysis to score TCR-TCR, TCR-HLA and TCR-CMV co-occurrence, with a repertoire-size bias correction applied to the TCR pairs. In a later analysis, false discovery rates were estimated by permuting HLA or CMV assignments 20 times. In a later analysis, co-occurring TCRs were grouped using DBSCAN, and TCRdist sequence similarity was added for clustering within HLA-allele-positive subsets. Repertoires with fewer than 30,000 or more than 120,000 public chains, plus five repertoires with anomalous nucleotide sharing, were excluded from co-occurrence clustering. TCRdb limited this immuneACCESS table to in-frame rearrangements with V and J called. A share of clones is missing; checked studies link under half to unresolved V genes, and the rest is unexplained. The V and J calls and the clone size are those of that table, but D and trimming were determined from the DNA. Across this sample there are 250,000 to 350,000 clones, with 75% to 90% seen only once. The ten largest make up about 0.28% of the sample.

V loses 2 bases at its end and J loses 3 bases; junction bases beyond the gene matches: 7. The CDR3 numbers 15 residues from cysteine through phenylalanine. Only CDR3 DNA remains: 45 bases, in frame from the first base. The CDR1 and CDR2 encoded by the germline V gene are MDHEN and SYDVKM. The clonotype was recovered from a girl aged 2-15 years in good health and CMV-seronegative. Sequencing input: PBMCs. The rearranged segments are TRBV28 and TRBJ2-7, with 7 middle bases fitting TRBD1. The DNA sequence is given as TGTGCCAGCAGTTTACCGGGGACAGATCGCTACGAGCAGTACTTC. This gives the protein CASSLPGTDRYEQYF.